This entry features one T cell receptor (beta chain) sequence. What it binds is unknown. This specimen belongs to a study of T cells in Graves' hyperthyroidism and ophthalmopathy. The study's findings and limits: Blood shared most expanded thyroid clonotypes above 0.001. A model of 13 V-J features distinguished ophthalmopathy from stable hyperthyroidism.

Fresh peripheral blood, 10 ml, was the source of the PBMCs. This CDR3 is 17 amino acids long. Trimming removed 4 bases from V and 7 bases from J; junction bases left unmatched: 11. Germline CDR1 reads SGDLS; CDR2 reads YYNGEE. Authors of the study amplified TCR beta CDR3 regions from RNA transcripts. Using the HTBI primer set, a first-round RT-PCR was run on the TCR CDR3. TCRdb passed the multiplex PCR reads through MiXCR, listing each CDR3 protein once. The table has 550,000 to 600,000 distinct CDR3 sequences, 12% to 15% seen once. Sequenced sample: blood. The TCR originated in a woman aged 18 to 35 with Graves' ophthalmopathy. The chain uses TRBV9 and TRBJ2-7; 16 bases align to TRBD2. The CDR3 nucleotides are TGTGCCAGCAGCCTTGGGACTAGCGGGAGGGCATTGGGTGAGCAGTACTTC. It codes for CASSLGTSGRALGEQYF.